This T cell receptor beta chain was identified during a study of T cell repertoires in ileal Crohn's disease. Study overall: Postoperative therapy was given to about half: 11 thiopurines, about 19 anti-TNF agents. General observations from the study: All patients with clonality above 26.8% had endoscopic recurrence.

Germline assignment: CDR1 SGHNT and CDR2 YYREEE (reference sequence). The germline V and J ends were trimmed by 3 bases and 6 bases, with 15 bases remaining between them. The CDR3 is 14 residues long. Per sample, roughly 500 nanograms of biopsy DNA were TCRB immunosequenced. Sequencing used immunoSEQ multiplex PCR; TCRdb keeps in-frame clones, though not all of them. The data contain around 7,400 clones, around 83% of them singletons. This clone has a handful of counts. The antigen is not known. Sequencing was carried out using ileal tissue. The J gene is TRBJ2-5, the V gene TRBV5-4; the D gene is possibly TRBD1 (6 bases). The receptor was isolated from an adult with Crohn's disease. The CDR3 DNA is TGTGCCAGCAGCTCCAGGGGAGCCCTTAAGACCCAGTACTTC. Protein: CASSSRGALKTQYF.